The present T cell receptor (beta chain) was sequenced within a study of blood T cell repertoires in COVID-19. The CDR3 extends over 14 amino acids. CDR1 is MNHEY and CDR2 is SVGAGI in the germline V gene. J was trimmed by 0 bases and V by 7 bases; bases with no gene match: 6. This clone was detected only once. TCRdb's copy holds only in-frame clones and misses some; the assay was immunoSEQ multiplex PCR. The sample shows approximately 220,000 clones, about 87% of them seen only once. The chain joins TRBV6-5 to TRBJ2-7, with TRBD1 matching over 7 bases. This clonotype was sampled from a woman aged 30 to 39 with acute COVID-19. The sample was PBMCs or T cells enriched from blood (not recorded which). The CDR3 coding sequence is TGTGCCAGCACCCGGACAGGAAGCTCCTACGAGCAGTACTTC. Its translation: CASTRTGSSYEQYF.